Here is one TCR beta chain with its context. Its antigen is not identified. This record belongs to a study of shared clonotypes between healthy human individuals. V gave up 8 bases and J gave up 5 bases, with 18 bases separating them. This CDR3 region has 14 residues. The germline V gene encodes CDR1 MNHNY and CDR2 SVGAGI (reference sequence). Sequencing was performed with immunoSEQ multiplex PCR; in TCRdb, only in-frame clones are kept and a portion is missing. The sample records 850,000 to 1,100,000 clones, 60% to 85% being singletons. Study-level points and caveats: Naive CD4 clonotypes overlapped across a handful of donors at approximately 5.3%.

Sequences were obtained from memory CD4+ T cells from PBMCs. The subset was: CD45RA-negative fraction. This chain connects TRBV6-6 to TRBJ1-1; unclear D gene. The receptor comes from a man between 18 and 29 years old in good health. Some clones in this sample may be carry-over from other donors' samples. The CDR3: CASRREGGFTEAFF. In nucleotides, the CDR3 is TGTGCCAGCCGAAGGGAGGGAGGGTTTACTGAAGCTTTCTTT.